A single sample is the source of the 25 T cell receptor beta chains below, sequenced in a study of regulatory T cells in long-lasting Graves disease. Time point: newly diagnosed GD, antithyroid drugs for less than 3 months. The TCR library was made from RNA extracted from PBMCs. In building TCR beta libraries, iRepertoire HTBI primers were used together with Arm-PCR of CDR3 regions. A single record per CDR3 protein comes from TCRdb applying MiXCR to the multiplex PCR reads. The sample yields under 800,000 distinct CDR3 sequences, less than 20% seen once. These data also featured in a second study, about T cells in Graves' hyperthyroidism and ophthalmopathy.

The sample here was peripheral blood mononuclear cells (PBMCs), taken at new diagnosis, from a patient treated with antithyroid drugs. The receptors were gathered from a woman in her 30s with Graves disease.

The sample holds a few counts of this clonotype. The rearrangement links TRBV4-1 to TRBJ2-5; 7 bases fit TRBD2. Germline V gene sequence: CDR1 MGHRA, CDR2 YSYEKL. CDR3 length: 15 amino acids. The V and J ends lost 5 bases and 5 bases, in that order; junction bases with no gene match: 11. Here the CDR3 reads CASSDTGLQLETQYF. The CDR3 DNA follows: TGCGCCAGCAGCGACACGGGACTACAGCTGGAGACCCAGTACTTC.

This clonotype was counted many times. The CDR3 DNA reads as TGTGCCAGCTCCCCCCCGGGGGGGCGAGAGACCCAGTACTTC. This encodes CASSPPGGRETQYF. The chain couples TRBV18 to TRBJ2-5; 8 bases map to TRBD2. CDR1 is KGHSH and CDR2 is LQKENI in the germline V gene. The CDR3 has 14 residues. The J segment lost 4 bases and the V segment lost 6 bases, leaving 7 bases of the junction unmatched.

This clonotype showed up just a few times. This rearrangement joins TRBV7-2 to TRBJ2-5; D unresolved. The CDR3 contains 12 residues. With 4 bases removed from V and 4 bases from J, the gap between germline ends came to 7 bases. Germline loops: CDR1 SGHTA, CDR2 FQGNSA. The CDR3 nucleotides are TGTGCCAGCAGCTCCGCGTCAGAGACCCAGTACTTC. Amino acid sequence: CASSSASETQYF.

This clonotype was observed many times. The chain is built from TRBV20-1 and TRBJ2-7, with a weak D call TRBD1 (6 bases). V lost 2 bases and J 3 bases, leaving 8 bases between the germline ends. The CDR3 loop spans 12 amino acids. CDR1 is DFQATT and CDR2 is SNEGSKA in the germline V gene (reference sequence). The CDR3 spells CSARKDSYEQYF. CDR3 coding DNA: TGCAGTGCTAGAAAGGACAGCTACGAGCAGTACTTC.

This clonotype was seen ten or more times. The chain is built from TRBV28 and TRBJ1-5; D perhaps matches TRBD1 (5 bases). The CDR3 length is 16 residues. The V end lost 7 bases, the J end lost 3 bases, and 19 bases lay between the germline ends. Germline CDR1 MDHEN, CDR2 SYDVKM. This CDR3 is CASISPWRGYNQPQHF. The CDR3 DNA reads TGTGCCAGCATCTCCCCCTGGCGGGGGTACAATCAGCCCCAGCATTTT.

This chain connects TRBV11-2 to TRBJ2-7; a possible D gene is TRBD1 (7 bases). The CDR3 consists of 16 residues. Deletions cut 1 base from V and 1 base from J, with 14 bases between. The germline CDR1 and CDR2 sequences are SGHAT and FQNNGV. The CDR3 DNA reads as TGTGCCAGCAGCTTAGGGAGGGACAGCCGTTCCTACGAGCAGTACTTC. This gives the protein CASSLGRDSRSYEQYF. Drawing the rest from reference TRBV11-2 and TRBJ2-7, the complete variable domain is EAGVAQSPRYKIIEKRQSVAFWCNPISGHATLYWYQQILGQGPKLLIQFQNNGVVDDSQLPKDRFSAERLKGVDSTLKIQPAKLEDSAVYLCASSLGRDSRSYEQYFGPGTRLTVT.

The chain employs TRBV18 and TRBJ1-3, with D possibly TRBD1 on 5 matching bases. Trimming stripped 1 base from V and 4 bases from J, with 8 bases between. Germline loops: CDR1 KGHSH, CDR2 LQKENI. The CDR3 extends over 14 amino acids. DNA for the CDR3: TGTGCCAGCTCACCACGGGACCAAGGAAACACCATATATTTT. Encoded protein: CASSPRDQGNTIYF.

In regard to this clonotype: It is likely a read error, because the conserved phenylalanine at the end of the CDR3 is missing. Because the CDR3's place on the DNA is in doubt, the DNA is left out and the CDR3 is given as listed by TCRdb. This sequence joins TRBV5-1 and TRBJ2-1; the D call in the table, TRBD2, was not verified against the DNA. The CDR3 length equals 12 residues, ends included. Per the germline V gene, CDR1 is SGHRS and CDR2 is YFSETQ. This CDR3 is CASSLQGLAHTL.

In its sample, this clonotype was seen a few times. The chain is built from TRBV20-1 and TRBJ1-3; D might be TRBD1 (6 bases). Trimming stripped 3 bases from V and 0 bases from J, with 12 bases between. Germline V gene sequence: CDR1 DFQATT, CDR2 SNEGSKA (reference sequence). The length of the CDR3 is 15 residues. CDR3 nucleotides: TGCAGTGCTAGGGACAGACTCAGCTCTGGAAACACCATATATTTT. Protein: CSARDRLSSGNTIYF.

This clonotype appeared many times. This CDR3 reads CASSFTGEASYEQYF. Here the CDR3 DNA reads TGTGCCAGCAGCTTCACAGGGGAAGCCTCCTACGAGCAGTACTTC. The chain employs TRBV13 and TRBJ2-7, with 7 nucleotides matching TRBD1. Germline V gives CDR1 PRHDT, CDR2 FYEKMQ (reference sequence). With V trimmed by 3 bases and J by 0 bases, 5 bases remained unmatched. There are 15 residues in the CDR3.

This clonotype was seen at least ten times. The chain employs TRBV28 and TRBJ1-6; the D gene is possibly TRBD1 (5 bases). This CDR3 has 15 residues. Per the germline V gene, CDR1 is MDHEN and CDR2 is SYDVKM. V was cut by 3 bases and J by 1 base, with 7 bases left in between. The CDR3 nucleotides read TGTGCCAGCAGTTTGGGGGGATCCTATAATTCACCCCTCCACTTT. This gives the protein CASSLGGSYNSPLHF.

This clonotype was picked up many times. The rearrangement uses TRBV7-2 and TRBJ1-5; 7 bases agree with TRBD1. The CDR3 sequence is 18 residues long. From germline, CDR1 is SGHTA and CDR2 FQGNSA. The V segment lost 0 bases and the J segment 2 bases; nucleotides outside the gene matches: 10. The CDR3 region has the DNA TGTGCCAGCAGCTTAGCGGGGCGTGGTACAGGGGGCAATCAGCCCCAGCATTTT. Translating gives CASSLAGRGTGGNQPQHF.

In the case of this clonotype: One base away lies a much larger clone, so this may be a sequencing read error. The J gene is TRBJ2-4, the V gene TRBV7-2; 8 positions match TRBD2. Germline V gene sequence: CDR1 SGHTA, CDR2 FQGNSA. The CDR3 runs 16 residues. The V segment lost 5 bases and the J segment 13 bases; nucleotides outside the gene matches: 19. The CDR3, as DNA: TGTGCCAGCAGCCTAGGGGGGTCGGCGGGGGGCGATGAGCAGTACTTC. Translating it yields CASSLGGSAGGDEQYF.

The chain is built from TRBV7-9 and TRBJ1-2; 8 bases are shared with TRBD1. V trimming: 0 bases; J trimming: 0 bases; junction bases outside the gene matches: 6. Germline V gene sequence: CDR1 SEHNR, CDR2 FQNEAQ (reference sequence). CDR3 size: 17 residues. CDR3 sequence (DNA): TGTGCCAGCAGCTTAGCAGTATTACAGGGGGCTAACTATGGCTACACCTTC. Translated: CASSLAVLQGANYGYTF.

In regard to this clonotype: This may be a read error: a much more frequent sequence differs by one nucleotide. This CDR3 fails to terminate in the conserved phenylalanine or tryptophan, so it likely reflects a read error. The CDR3 protein is CATTTGNTEAFS. In DNA form, the CDR3 reads TGTGCCACCACAACGGGGAACACTGAAGCTTTCTCT. The chain carries TRBV6-1 and TRBJ1-1; no clear D. The CDR3 consists of 12 residues. The germline gives CDR1 MNHNS, CDR2 SASEGT. V dropped 10 bases and J dropped 1 base, with 10 bases sitting between them.

This clonotype was counted at least ten times. V usage is TRBV7-8 and J usage is TRBJ1-2; D call uncertain. CDR1 is SGHVS and CDR2 is FQNEAQ in the germline V gene. Deletions cut 5 bases from V and 0 bases from J, with 10 bases between. The CDR3 spans 14 residues. The CDR3 reads CASSPDPANYGYTF. The CDR3 DNA is TGTGCCAGCAGCCCAGACCCCGCTAACTATGGCTACACCTTC.

This clonotype occurred a few times. The chain joins TRBV3-1 to TRBJ2-7; 7 bases agree with TRBD2. The CDR3 runs to 16 residues. The junction had 11 bases not matched to a gene; V was cut back by 4 bases and J by 2 bases. Germline V CDR1 and CDR2: LGHDT, YNNKEL (reference sequence). Here the CDR3 DNA reads TGTGCCAGCAGCCCGACTCTCGTGACTAGCCCCTACGAGCAGTACTTC. Amino acid sequence: CASSPTLVTSPYEQYF.

The chain recombines TRBV20-1 with TRBJ1-4, with 8 positions matching TRBD1. Germline lookup yields CDR1 DFQATT and CDR2 SNEGSKA (reference sequence). V was pared by 3 bases and J by 14 bases, with 17 bases of the junction left unmatched. The CDR3 spans 15 residues. CDR3 nucleotide sequence: TGCAGTGCTAGCCGCCAGGGGGCTCAGGGTTCGAGGCTGTTTTTT. Its protein is CSASRQGAQGSRLFF.

This clonotype was found many times. The chain is built from TRBV6-5 and TRBJ2-7; 7 nucleotides agree with TRBD1. The CDR3 covers 15 residues. Germline V lookup: CDR1 MNHEY, CDR2 SVGAGI. The trim removed 0 bases at V and 0 bases at J, leaving 2 bases unmatched. CDR3 coding DNA: TGTGCCAGCAGTTACTCCGGGACAGTCTCCTACGAGCAGTACTTC. It specifies CASSYSGTVSYEQYF.

The sample holds many counts of this clonotype. J is TRBJ2-2 and V is TRBV7-8; 9 nucleotides align to TRBD1. The CDR3 consists of 17 residues. Looked up from germline, CDR1 is SGHVS and CDR2 is FQNEAQ. The V segment lost 2 bases and the J segment 5 bases; nucleotides outside the gene matches: 9. The CDR3 region has the DNA TGTGCCAGCAGCTTATATTATTGGGGACAGGGTACCGGGGAGCTGTTTTTT. Translating it yields CASSLYYWGQGTGELFF.

This chain connects TRBV27 to TRBJ2-1; possibly TRBD2 for D (6 bases). Germline loops: CDR1 MNHEY, CDR2 SMNVEV (reference sequence). Trimming pared 10 bases from V and 6 bases from J, leaving 16 bases between. This CDR3 is 13 amino acids long. CDR3 sequence: CATRRGSGNEQFF. CDR3 in DNA: TGTGCCACCCGACGGGGTAGCGGCAATGAGCAGTTCTTC.

The chain links TRBV20-1 to TRBJ1-1, with D unclear. Germline CDR1 and CDR2: DFQATT and SNEGSKA (reference sequence). The CDR3 has 14 amino acids. Trimming pared 3 bases from V and 1 base from J, leaving 12 bases between. This CDR3 reads CSASNELGNTEAFF. The CDR3 nucleotides read TGCAGTGCTAGTAACGAGCTAGGGAACACTGAAGCTTTCTTT.

This chain joins TRBV5-1 and TRBJ2-1; possibly TRBD2 for D (6 bases). Trimming cost V 0 bases and J 10 bases, with 11 bases left between them. The CDR3 totals 13 residues. CDR1 and CDR2 from the germline V gene are SGHRS and YFSETQ. As DNA, the CDR3 is TGCGCCAGCAGCTTGGGGGGGGTCCTAGAGCAGTTCTTC. Its protein product is CASSLGGVLEQFF.

In this sample, this clonotype turned up many times. V is TRBV28 and J is TRBJ2-3; 9 bases agree with TRBD2. The J segment lost 3 bases and the V segment lost 6 bases, leaving 7 bases of the junction unmatched. The CDR3 totals 15 residues. Germline loops: CDR1 MDHEN, CDR2 SYDVKM. The CDR3: CASSSLTSGTDTQYF. CDR3 coding DNA: TGTGCCAGCAGCTCCCTAACTAGCGGGACAGATACGCAGTATTTT.

This clonotype was seen ten or more times. The gene calls are TRBV7-2 and TRBJ2-2; D unresolved. CDR1 SGHTA and CDR2 FQGNSA come from the germline V gene. This CDR3 contains 14 residues. V lost 6 bases and J 6 bases, leaving 14 bases between the germline ends. CDR3 in amino acids: CASSPWTDPGELFF. Here the CDR3 DNA reads TGTGCCAGCAGTCCCTGGACCGACCCCGGGGAGCTGTTTTTT. Filled out from reference TRBV7-2 and TRBJ2-2, the complete variable domain reads GAGVSQSPSNKVTEKGKDVELRCDPISGHTALYWYRQSLGQGLEFLIYFQGNSAPDKSGLPSDRFSAERTGGSVSTLTIQRTQQEDSAVYLCASSPWTDPGELFFGEGSRLTVL.